Below, 31 T cell receptor beta chains from the same sample are listed, as sequenced in a study of blood T cell repertoires in COVID-19 (dated by TCRdb to about 2020). Receptors were amplified or captured by the immunoSEQ multiplex PCR assay. TCRdb limited this immuneACCESS table to in-frame rearrangements with V and J called. A share of clones is missing; checked studies link under half to unresolved V genes, and the rest is unexplained. The sample profile shows roughly 200,000 clones; approximately 79% of them were found once. Less than 15% of the sample goes to the ten largest clones. The sequencing input was peripheral blood. All receptors derive from a man aged 45-60 years who had recovered from COVID-19.

As concerns this clone: A much larger clone differs from this one at a single base, so this may be a read error. The CDR3 is CASSLLSGELFF. Written as DNA, the CDR3 is TGTGCCAGCAGCCTACTTTCCGGGGAGCTGTTTTTT. This chain joins TRBV3-1 (or the pseudogene TRBV3-2) and TRBJ2-2; no clear D gene. The CDR3 spans 12 residues. Germline V CDR1 and CDR2: LGHDT, YNNKEL (reference sequence). The V end lost 4 bases, the J end lost 6 bases, and 6 bases lay between the germline ends.

The chain is built from TRBV30 and TRBJ2-7, with 7 bases matching TRBD1. The CDR3 is 13 amino acids. CDR1 GTSNPN and CDR2 SVGIG come from the germline V gene (reference sequence). The J segment lost 5 bases and the V segment lost 5 bases, leaving 9 bases of the junction unmatched. The DNA for the CDR3 is TGTGCCTGGGCACCGGACAGGAACCACGAGCAGTACTTC. Translating gives CAWAPDRNHEQYF.

The chain employs TRBV7-2 and TRBJ2-1, with TRBD2 matching 11 bases. The CDR3 totals 15 residues. The junction had 6 bases not matched to a gene; V was cut back by 2 bases and J by 9 bases. Germline V CDR1 and CDR2: SGHTA, FQGNSA. The CDR3 nucleotides are TGTGCCAGCAGCTTATTTAGCGGGAGGGCCCTTGAGCAGTTCTTC. It codes for CASSLFSGRALEQFF.

The gene calls are TRBV27 and TRBJ2-7; D not resolved. Germline V lookup: CDR1 MNHEY, CDR2 SMNVEV (reference sequence). V lost 1 base and J 0 bases, leaving 7 bases between the germline ends. The CDR3 loop spans 14 amino acids. This CDR3 is CASSLFVYSYEQYF. Here the CDR3 DNA reads TGTGCCAGCAGTTTATTTGTATACTCCTACGAGCAGTACTTC.

The rearrangement uses TRBV23-1 and TRBJ2-7, with D tentatively TRBD1 (6 bases). TRBV23-1 is noted as an ORF with a role that remains uncertain. Trimming removed 2 bases at V and 3 bases at J, with 17 bases between. The CDR3 extends over 16 amino acids. The CDR3 sequence: CASSQPLSGQNYEQYF. The DNA of the CDR3 is TGCGCCAGCAGTCAACCCTTGTCAGGACAGAACTACGAGCAGTACTTC.

This clone came up once. The V call is TRBV19, the J call TRBJ1-1; no clear D gene. Germline assignment: CDR1 LNHDA and CDR2 SQIVND (reference sequence). V lost 5 bases and J 1 base, leaving 8 bases between the germline ends. This CDR3 has 13 residues. DNA for the CDR3: TGTGCCAGTAGTTCCCCATGGAACACTGAAGCTTTCTTT. It specifies CASSSPWNTEAFF.

This chain connects TRBV29-1 to TRBJ2-3, with D tentatively TRBD1 (6 bases). The CDR3 contains 12 residues. V was trimmed by 2 bases and J by 4 bases, leaving 7 bases between them. CDR1 is SQVTM, CDR2 ANQGSEA, per germline. The CDR3 region is CSVERQADTQYF. The CDR3 DNA follows: TGCAGCGTTGAACGACAGGCAGATACGCAGTATTTT.

This clone turned up a few times. The chain uses TRBV5-1 and TRBJ2-1, with 13 bases fitting TRBD2. J was trimmed by 0 bases and V by 4 bases; bases with no gene match: 7. The length of the CDR3 is 18 residues. Germline V gene data show CDR1 as SGHRS and CDR2 as YFSETQ. As DNA, the CDR3 is TGCGCCAGCAGCCTGGGACTAGCGGGACACAGCTCCTACAATGAGCAGTTCTTC. The encoded protein is CASSLGLAGHSSYNEQFF. Complete variable domain (other parts from reference TRBV5-1 and TRBJ2-1): KAGVTQTPRYLIKTRGQQVTLSCSPISGHRSVSWYQQTPGQGLQFLFEYFSETQRNKGNFPGRFSGRQFSNSRSEMNVSTLELGDSALYLCASSLGLAGHSSYNEQFFGPGTRLTVL.

This clone was recorded a few times. The chain is built from TRBV7-8 and TRBJ2-2; D gene uncertain. Germline V CDR1 and CDR2: SGHVS, FQNEAQ. This CDR3 is 16 amino acids long. V lost 1 base, J lost 4 bases, and 13 bases lay in between. CDR3 sequence (DNA): TGTGCCAGCAGCTTAGTTTCCGTCCGTTTCACCGGGGAGCTGTTTTTT. It codes for CASSLVSVRFTGELFF.

The rearrangement uses TRBV18 and TRBJ2-7, with D maybe TRBD2 (5 bases). Trimming took off 3 bases at V and 7 bases at J, with 19 bases between the two ends. The CDR3 is 15 residues long. Germline V gene lookup returns CDR1 KGHSH and CDR2 LQKENI. The CDR3 bases are TGTGCCAGCTCACCTGAGCGGTGGGGATTGAAGGAGCAGTACTTC. This encodes CASSPERWGLKEQYF. Together with reference TRBV18 and TRBJ2-7, the CDR3 gives the full variable domain: NAGVMQNPRHLVRRRGQEARLRCSPMKGHSHVYWYRQLPEEGLKFMVYLQKENIIDESGMPKERFSAEFPKEGPSILRIQQVVRGDSAAYFCASSPERWGLKEQYFGPGTRLTVT.

The chain has TRBV2 and TRBJ1-6, with 7 positions matching TRBD1. V lost 7 bases and J lost 10; bases outside the gene matches: 13. This CDR3 region has 15 residues. Germline values: CDR1 SNHLY, CDR2 FYNNEI. This CDR3 reads CASTEEDRVASPLHF. CDR3 nucleotides: TGTGCCAGCACAGAAGAAGACAGGGTCGCGTCACCCCTCCACTTT.

This chain uses TRBV3-1 (or the pseudogene TRBV3-2) with TRBJ2-7; D perhaps matches TRBD2 (6 bases). Between the trimmed V and J ends, which lost 4 bases and 4 bases, there was a span of 14 bases. The V gene's germline CDR1 is LGHDT and CDR2 YNNKEL (reference sequence). The CDR3 covers 14 residues. The CDR3 sequence is CASSPRRELYEQYF. CDR3 nucleotide sequence: TGTGCCAGCAGCCCTCGGCGGGAATTGTACGAGCAGTACTTC.

The V call is TRBV4-1, the J call TRBJ2-3, with 7 bases that match TRBD2. The J segment lost 3 bases and the V segment lost 11 bases, leaving 8 bases of the junction unmatched. CDR1 and CDR2 from the germline V gene are MGHRA and YSYEKL. The CDR3 is 13 residues long. CDR3 nucleotides: TGCGCCGCGGGGGATTGGTCAACAGATACGCAGTATTTT. Amino acid sequence: CAAGDWSTDTQYF.

The gene calls are TRBV11-2 and TRBJ2-1, with 11 bases that match TRBD2. Germline CDR1 reads SGHAT; CDR2 reads FQNNGV. The V and J ends lost 5 bases and 4 bases, in that order; junction bases with no gene match: 10. This CDR3 region has 17 residues. The CDR3 spells CASSPLAGGGPYNEQFF. The DNA for the CDR3 is TGTGCCAGCAGCCCGCTAGCGGGAGGAGGGCCGTACAATGAGCAGTTCTTC.

This chain connects TRBV7-8 to TRBJ1-1; no reliable D call. The germline V gene encodes CDR1 SGHVS and CDR2 FQNEAQ. The CDR3 has 13 residues. Trimming removed 5 bases from V and 10 bases from J, with 17 bases in between. The CDR3, as DNA: TGTGCCAGCAGCCCCCAGGTCATGTCCACAGCTTTCTTT. Its translation: CASSPQVMSTAFF.

The chain links TRBV27 to TRBJ1-2; 7 bases line up with TRBD1. Germline V gene sequence: CDR1 MNHEY, CDR2 SMNVEV (reference sequence). Germline trimming cut 4 bases from V and 7 bases from J; bases unmatched to any gene: 12. The CDR3 has 15 residues. The CDR3 spells CASSSTGTAVFGYTF. The CDR3 region has the DNA TGTGCCAGCAGTTCGACCGGGACAGCCGTATTTGGCTACACCTTC.

The V and J genes are TRBV5-1 and TRBJ2-1, with 11 positions matching TRBD2. Trimming took 3 bases from V and 10 from J; bases not matched to a gene: 9. Germline-derived CDR1 and CDR2 are SGHRS and YFSETQ. The CDR3 is 15 residues long. As DNA, the CDR3 is TGCGCCAGCAGCTGGGAAGGACTAGCGGGTGGGGAGCAGTTCTTC. Its protein product is CASSWEGLAGGEQFF.

This clone turned up a few times. V gene TRBV7-2 combines with J gene TRBJ1-6; D ambiguous. The length of the CDR3 is 14 residues. V lost 6 bases and J lost 3, with 9 bases in between. Germline assignment: CDR1 SGHTA and CDR2 FQGNSA. CDR3 DNA sequence: TGTGCCAGCAGTCCCCTACTCTATAATTCACCCCTCCACTTT. Protein: CASSPLLYNSPLHF.

This clone occurred a few times. The chain combines TRBV4-3 with TRBJ2-7; tentatively, D is TRBD2 (6 bases). The CDR3 has 16 residues. V lost 1 base to trimming and J lost 3 bases, with 16 bases between them. Germline V CDR1 and CDR2: LGHNA, YSLEER. The CDR3 DNA reads as TGCGCCAGCAGCCAAGCGTGGGAGGAGGGCCTCTACGAGCAGTACTTC. It translates to CASSQAWEEGLYEQYF.

Concerning this clone itself: The same CDR3 arises from other DNA sequences in this sample as well. The chain recombines TRBV16 with TRBJ1-5, with unresolved D. Trimming removed 0 bases from V and 4 bases from J, with 10 bases in between. The germline V gene has CDR1 KGHSY and CDR2 FQNENV. The CDR3 loop spans 15 amino acids. This CDR3 reads CASSQSRVGNQPQHF. CDR3 DNA: TGTGCCAGCAGCCAATCGAGGGTTGGTAATCAGCCCCAGCATTTT.

The chain recombines TRBV6-2 or TRBV6-3 with TRBJ2-3; possibly TRBD1 for D (6 bases). V lost 1 base and J lost 1, with 12 bases in between. Germline values: CDR1 MNHEY, CDR2 SVGEGT. The CDR3 has 16 residues. CDR3 sequence: CASSYWDIGRTDTQYF. The CDR3 DNA sequence: TGTGCCAGCAGTTACTGGGACATTGGTCGCACAGATACGCAGTATTTT.

J is TRBJ2-6 and V is TRBV19; D is unresolved. Trimming stripped 6 bases from V and 0 bases from J, with 9 bases between. CDR3 length: 15 amino acids. CDR1 and CDR2 (germline): LNHDA, SQIVND (reference sequence). The CDR3 spells CASRPRYSGANVLTF. In nucleotides, the CDR3 is TGTGCCAGTAGACCCCGGTACTCTGGGGCCAACGTCCTGACTTTC.

The chain uses TRBV28 and TRBJ1-1; a possible D gene is TRBD1 (6 bases). CDR3 length: 12 amino acids. V lost 5 bases and J 8 bases, leaving 12 bases between the germline ends. The germline V gene encodes CDR1 MDHEN and CDR2 SYDVKM. CDR3 residues: CASSPDRSEAFF. CDR3 nucleotides: TGTGCCAGCAGTCCGGACAGATCAGAAGCTTTCTTT.

CDR3 sequence reads: CASTILGETQYF. The CDR3 bases are TGCGCCAGCACCATCCTCGGGGAGACCCAGTACTTC. The chain employs TRBV5-1 and TRBJ2-5; D remains ambiguous. Germline CDR1 SGHRS, CDR2 YFSETQ. The V end was cut by 6 bases, the J end by 5 bases, with 11 bases between. The CDR3 spans 12 residues.

Only one count was recorded for this clone. J is TRBJ2-3 and V is TRBV15; TRBD2 agrees at 7 bases. CDR1 is LNHNV and CDR2 is YYDKDF in the germline V gene (reference sequence). CDR3 length: 17 residues. V shed 2 bases, J shed 0 bases, and the junction held 8 bases outside the gene matches. In nucleotides, the CDR3 is TGTGCCACCAGCAGAAGAACTAGCGCCAGTAGCACAGATACGCAGTATTTT. Residues: CATSRRTSASSTDTQYF. The complete variable domain, with remaining parts taken from reference TRBV15 and TRBJ2-3, reads DAMVIQNPRYQVTQFGKPVTLSCSQTLNHNVMYWYQQKSSQAPKLLFHYYDKDFNNEADTPDNFQSRRPNTSFCFLDIRSPGLGDTAMYLCATSRRTSASSTDTQYFGPGTRLTVL.

The chain employs TRBV3-1 (or the pseudogene TRBV3-2) and TRBJ2-7; 9 bases align to TRBD1. Germline assignment: CDR1 LGHDT and CDR2 YNNKEL (reference sequence). V lost 1 base, J lost 3 bases, and 4 bases stayed unmatched. The CDR3 extends over 15 amino acids. This chain's CDR3 is CASSQGTGAIYEQYF. For the CDR3, the DNA is TGTGCCAGCAGCCAAGGGACAGGGGCCATCTACGAGCAGTACTTC.

The chain is built from TRBV10-1 and TRBJ1-3, with TRBD1 matching 7 bases. V shed 6 bases, J shed 1 base, and the junction held 3 bases outside the gene matches. CDR3 length: 14 residues. The germline gives CDR1 WNHNN, CDR2 SYGVQD (reference sequence). The CDR3 coding sequence is TGCGCCAGCAGCCGGACAGGTTCTGGAAACACCATATATTTT. It translates to CASSRTGSGNTIYF.

This clone was detected once. The CDR3, as DNA: TGTGCCAGCAGTTTGACAGGGGTGGTGAACACTGAAGCTTTCTTT. Amino acids: CASSLTGVVNTEAFF. This chain connects TRBV28 to TRBJ1-1; 8 bases line up with TRBD1. Germline assignment: CDR1 MDHEN and CDR2 SYDVKM. The CDR3 sequence is 15 residues long. V was pared by 3 bases and J by 0 bases, with 3 bases of the junction left unmatched.

This clone was seen just once. The J gene is TRBJ1-1, the V gene TRBV11-2; D gene uncertain. Per the germline V gene, CDR1 is SGHAT and CDR2 is FQNNGV. V was trimmed by 5 bases and J by 2 bases, leaving 9 bases between them. There are 13 residues in the CDR3. CDR3 nucleotide sequence: TGTGCCAGCAGCCTAACCCGTAACACTGAAGCTTTCTTT. Its translation is CASSLTRNTEAFF.

CDR3 in amino acids: CASSQDRGFQETQYF. The CDR3, as DNA: TGTGCCAGCAGCCAAGATAGAGGCTTTCAAGAGACCCAGTACTTC. The chain uses TRBV3-1 (or the pseudogene TRBV3-2) and TRBJ2-5; D is unclear. Deletions cut 0 bases from V and 2 bases from J, with 10 bases between. CDR1 and CDR2 from the germline V gene are LGHDT and YNNKEL (reference sequence). The length of the CDR3 is 15 residues.

This clone has ten or more counts. This chain links TRBV5-6 with TRBJ1-5; a weak D match, TRBD1 (6 bases). Germline V gene sequence: CDR1 SGHDT, CDR2 YYEEEE. CDR3 length equals 14 residues. Trimming removed 4 bases at V and 6 bases at J, with 14 bases between. For the CDR3, the DNA is TGTGCCAGCAGCCTCACAGGGACGCGTCAGCCCCAGCATTTT. Protein product: CASSLTGTRQPQHF. The complete variable domain, with remaining parts taken from reference TRBV5-6 and TRBJ1-5, reads DAGVTQSPTHLIKTRGQQVTLRCSPKSGHDTVSWYQQALGQGPQFIFQYYEEEERQRGNFPDRFSGHQFPNYSSELNVNALLLGDSALYLCASSLTGTRQPQHFGDGTRLSIL.